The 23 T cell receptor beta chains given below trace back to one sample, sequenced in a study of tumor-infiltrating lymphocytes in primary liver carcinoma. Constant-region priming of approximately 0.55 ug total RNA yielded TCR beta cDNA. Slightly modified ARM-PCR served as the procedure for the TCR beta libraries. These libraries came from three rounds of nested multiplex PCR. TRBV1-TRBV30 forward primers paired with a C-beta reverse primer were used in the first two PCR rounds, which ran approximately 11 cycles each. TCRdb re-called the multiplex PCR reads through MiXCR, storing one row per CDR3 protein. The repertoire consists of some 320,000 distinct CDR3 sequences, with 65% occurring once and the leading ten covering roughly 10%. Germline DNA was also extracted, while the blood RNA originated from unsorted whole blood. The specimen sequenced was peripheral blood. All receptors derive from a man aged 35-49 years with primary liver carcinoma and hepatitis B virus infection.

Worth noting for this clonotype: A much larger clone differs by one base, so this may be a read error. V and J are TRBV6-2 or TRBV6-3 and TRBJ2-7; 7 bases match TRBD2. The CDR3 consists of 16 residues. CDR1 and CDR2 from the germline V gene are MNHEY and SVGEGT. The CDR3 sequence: CASNYSGSAGVWEQYF. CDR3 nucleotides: TGTGCCAGCAATTACTCCGGATCGGCGGGAGTTTGGGAGCAGTACTTC.

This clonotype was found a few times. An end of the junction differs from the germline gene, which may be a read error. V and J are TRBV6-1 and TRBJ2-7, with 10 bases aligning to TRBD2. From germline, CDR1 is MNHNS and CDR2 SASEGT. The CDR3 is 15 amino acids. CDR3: CASIHLAGGTYEKYF. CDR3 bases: TGTGCCAGCATACATTTAGCGGGAGGCACCTACGAGAAGTACTTC.

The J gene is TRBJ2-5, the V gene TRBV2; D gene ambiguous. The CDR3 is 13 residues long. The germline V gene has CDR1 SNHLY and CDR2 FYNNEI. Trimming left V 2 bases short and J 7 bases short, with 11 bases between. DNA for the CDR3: TGTGCCAGCAGTGAAAGCGTAAAGGGGACCCAGTACTTC. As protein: CASSESVKGTQYF.

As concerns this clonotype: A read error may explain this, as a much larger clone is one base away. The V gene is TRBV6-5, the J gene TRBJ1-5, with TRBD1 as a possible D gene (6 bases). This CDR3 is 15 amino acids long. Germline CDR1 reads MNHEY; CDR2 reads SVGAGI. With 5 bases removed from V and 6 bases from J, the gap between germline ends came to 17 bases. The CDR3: CASSPSSGGGQPQHF. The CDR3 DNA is TGTGCCAGCAGTCCGTCTAGTGGGGGCGGTCAGCCCCAGCATTTT.

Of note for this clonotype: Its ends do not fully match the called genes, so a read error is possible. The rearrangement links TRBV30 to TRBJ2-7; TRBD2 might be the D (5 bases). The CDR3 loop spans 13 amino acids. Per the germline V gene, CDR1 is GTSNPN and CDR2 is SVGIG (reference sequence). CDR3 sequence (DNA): TGTACCTGGAGGCGGACGGGCTCATACGAGCAGTACTTC. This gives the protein CTWRRTGSYEQYF. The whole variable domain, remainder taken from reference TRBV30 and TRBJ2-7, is SQTIHQWPATLVQPVGSPLSLECTVEGTSNPNLYWYRQAAGRGLQLLFYSVGIGQISSEVPQNLSASRPQDRQFILSSKKLLLSDSGFYLCTWRRTGSYEQYFGPGTRLTVT.

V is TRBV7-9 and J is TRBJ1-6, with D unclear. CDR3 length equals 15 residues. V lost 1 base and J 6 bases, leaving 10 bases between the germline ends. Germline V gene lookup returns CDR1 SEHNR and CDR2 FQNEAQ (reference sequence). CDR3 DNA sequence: TGTGCCAGCAGCTTAGGCCAGGCCTCTAATTCACCCCTCCACTTT. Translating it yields CASSLGQASNSPLHF.

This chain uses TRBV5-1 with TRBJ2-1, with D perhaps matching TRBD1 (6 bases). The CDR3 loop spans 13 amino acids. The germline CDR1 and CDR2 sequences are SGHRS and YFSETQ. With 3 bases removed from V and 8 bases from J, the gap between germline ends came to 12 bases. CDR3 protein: CASSSDRLDEQFF. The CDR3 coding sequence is TGCGCCAGCAGCTCGGACAGACTCGATGAGCAGTTCTTC.

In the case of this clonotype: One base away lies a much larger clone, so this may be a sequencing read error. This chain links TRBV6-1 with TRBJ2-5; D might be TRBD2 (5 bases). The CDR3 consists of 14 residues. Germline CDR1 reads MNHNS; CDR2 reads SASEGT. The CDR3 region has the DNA TGTGCCAGCAGTGAATCGAGCGGAGGCGAGAGCCAGTACTTC. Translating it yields CASSESSGGESQYF.

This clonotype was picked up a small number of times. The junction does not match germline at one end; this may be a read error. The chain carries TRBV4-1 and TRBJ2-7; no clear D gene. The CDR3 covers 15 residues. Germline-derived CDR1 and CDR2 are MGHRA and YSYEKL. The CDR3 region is CASSQVGPNSYEQHF. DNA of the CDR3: TGTGCCAGCAGCCAAGTCGGGCCCAACTCCTATGAGCAGCACTTC.

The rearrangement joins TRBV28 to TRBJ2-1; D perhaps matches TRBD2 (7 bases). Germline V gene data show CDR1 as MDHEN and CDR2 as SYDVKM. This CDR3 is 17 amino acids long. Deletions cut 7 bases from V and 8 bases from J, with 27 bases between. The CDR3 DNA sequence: TGTGCCAGCACCTCAAATAAGGGGGACTACCTCCAGGATGAGCAGTTCTTC. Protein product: CASTSNKGDYLQDEQFF. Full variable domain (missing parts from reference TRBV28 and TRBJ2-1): DVKVTQSSRYLVKRTGEKVFLECVQDMDHENMFWYRQDPGLGLRLIYFSYDVKMKEKGDIPEGYSVSREKKERFSLILESASTNQTSMYLCASTSNKGDYLQDEQFFGPGTRLTVL.

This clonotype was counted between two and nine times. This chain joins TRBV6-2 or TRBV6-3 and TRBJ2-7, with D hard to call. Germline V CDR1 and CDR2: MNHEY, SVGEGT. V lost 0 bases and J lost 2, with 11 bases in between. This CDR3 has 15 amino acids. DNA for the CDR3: TGTGCCAGCAGTTACTCGAAAGCCGGTACCTACGAGCAGTACTTC. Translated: CASSYSKAGTYEQYF.

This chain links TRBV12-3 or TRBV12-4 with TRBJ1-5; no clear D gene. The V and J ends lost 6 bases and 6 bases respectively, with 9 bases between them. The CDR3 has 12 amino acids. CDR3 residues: CASRTGVQPQHF. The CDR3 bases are TGTGCCAGCAGGACCGGGGTTCAGCCCCAGCATTTT.

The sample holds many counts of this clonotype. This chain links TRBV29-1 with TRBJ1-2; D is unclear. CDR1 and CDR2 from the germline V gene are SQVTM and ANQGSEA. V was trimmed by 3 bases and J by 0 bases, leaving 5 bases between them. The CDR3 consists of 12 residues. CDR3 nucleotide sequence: TGCAGCGTTGAGTATACTAACTATGGCTACACCTTC. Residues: CSVEYTNYGYTF.

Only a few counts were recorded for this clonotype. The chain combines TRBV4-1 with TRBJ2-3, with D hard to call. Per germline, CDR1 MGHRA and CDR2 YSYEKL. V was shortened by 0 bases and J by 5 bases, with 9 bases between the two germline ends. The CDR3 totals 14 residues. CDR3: CASSQDPGIDTQYF. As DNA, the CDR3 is TGCGCCAGCAGCCAAGATCCCGGCATAGATACGCAGTATTTT.

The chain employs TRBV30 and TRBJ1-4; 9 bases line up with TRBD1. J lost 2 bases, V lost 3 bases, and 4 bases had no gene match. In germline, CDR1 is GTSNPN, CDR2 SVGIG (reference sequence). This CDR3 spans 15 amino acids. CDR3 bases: TGTGCCTGGAGACAGGGACAGGGTACTAATGAAAAACTGTTTTTT. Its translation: CAWRQGQGTNEKLFF.

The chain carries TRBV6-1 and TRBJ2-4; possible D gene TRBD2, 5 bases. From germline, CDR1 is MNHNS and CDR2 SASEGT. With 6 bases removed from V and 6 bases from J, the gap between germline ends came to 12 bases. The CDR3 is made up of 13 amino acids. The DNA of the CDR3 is TGTGCCAGCAGAGCCGGGATAGTAAACATTCAGTACTTC. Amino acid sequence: CASRAGIVNIQYF.

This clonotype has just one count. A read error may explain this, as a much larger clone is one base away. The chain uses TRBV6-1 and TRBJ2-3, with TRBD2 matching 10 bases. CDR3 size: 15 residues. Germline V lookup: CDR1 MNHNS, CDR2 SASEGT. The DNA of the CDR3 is TGTGCCAGCAGTGAAGGGACTAGCGGCACAGATACGCAGTGTTTT. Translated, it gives CASSEGTSGTDTQCF.

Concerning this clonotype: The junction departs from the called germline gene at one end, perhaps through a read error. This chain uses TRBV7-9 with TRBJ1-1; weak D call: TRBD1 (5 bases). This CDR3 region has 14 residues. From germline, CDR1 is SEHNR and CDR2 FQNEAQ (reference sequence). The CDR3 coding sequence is TGTGCCAACAGCTTACGGGACGCGGACACTGAAGCTTTCTTT. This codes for CANSLRDADTEAFF.

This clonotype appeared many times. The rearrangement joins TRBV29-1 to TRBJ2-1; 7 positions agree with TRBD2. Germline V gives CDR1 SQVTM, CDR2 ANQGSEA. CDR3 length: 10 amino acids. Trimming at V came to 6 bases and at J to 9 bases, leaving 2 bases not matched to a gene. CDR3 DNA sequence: TGCAGCGTGGGGGGGGGTGAGCAGTTCTTC. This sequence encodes CSVGGGEQFF.

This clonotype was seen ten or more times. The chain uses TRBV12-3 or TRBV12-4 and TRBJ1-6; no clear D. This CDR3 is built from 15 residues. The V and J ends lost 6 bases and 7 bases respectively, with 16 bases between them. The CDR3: CASRLSAGGNSPLHF. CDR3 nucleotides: TGTGCCAGCAGATTGTCGGCCGGAGGGAATTCACCCCTCCACTTT.

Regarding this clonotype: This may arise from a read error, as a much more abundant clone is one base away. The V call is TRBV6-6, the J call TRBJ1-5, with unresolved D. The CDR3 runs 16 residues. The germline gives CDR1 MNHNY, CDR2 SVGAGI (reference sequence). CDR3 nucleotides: TGTGCCAGCAGTTACTCTCGGGTTCGTAGCAATGAGCCCCAGCATTTT. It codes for CASSYSRVRSNEPQHF.

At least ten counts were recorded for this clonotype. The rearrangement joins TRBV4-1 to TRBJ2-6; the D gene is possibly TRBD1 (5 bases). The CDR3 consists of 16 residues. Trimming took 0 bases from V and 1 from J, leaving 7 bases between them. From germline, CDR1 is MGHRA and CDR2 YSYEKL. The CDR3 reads CASSQDQGSGANVLTF. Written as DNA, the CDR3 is TGCGCCAGCAGCCAAGATCAGGGTTCTGGGGCCAACGTCCTGACTTTC.

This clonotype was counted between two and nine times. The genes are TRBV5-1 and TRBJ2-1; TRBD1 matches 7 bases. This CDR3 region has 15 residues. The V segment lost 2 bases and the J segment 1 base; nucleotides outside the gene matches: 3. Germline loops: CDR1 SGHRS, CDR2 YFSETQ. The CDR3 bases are TGCGCCAGCAGCTTCACAGGGGTTTCCTACAATGAGCAGTTCTTC. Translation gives CASSFTGVSYNEQFF.